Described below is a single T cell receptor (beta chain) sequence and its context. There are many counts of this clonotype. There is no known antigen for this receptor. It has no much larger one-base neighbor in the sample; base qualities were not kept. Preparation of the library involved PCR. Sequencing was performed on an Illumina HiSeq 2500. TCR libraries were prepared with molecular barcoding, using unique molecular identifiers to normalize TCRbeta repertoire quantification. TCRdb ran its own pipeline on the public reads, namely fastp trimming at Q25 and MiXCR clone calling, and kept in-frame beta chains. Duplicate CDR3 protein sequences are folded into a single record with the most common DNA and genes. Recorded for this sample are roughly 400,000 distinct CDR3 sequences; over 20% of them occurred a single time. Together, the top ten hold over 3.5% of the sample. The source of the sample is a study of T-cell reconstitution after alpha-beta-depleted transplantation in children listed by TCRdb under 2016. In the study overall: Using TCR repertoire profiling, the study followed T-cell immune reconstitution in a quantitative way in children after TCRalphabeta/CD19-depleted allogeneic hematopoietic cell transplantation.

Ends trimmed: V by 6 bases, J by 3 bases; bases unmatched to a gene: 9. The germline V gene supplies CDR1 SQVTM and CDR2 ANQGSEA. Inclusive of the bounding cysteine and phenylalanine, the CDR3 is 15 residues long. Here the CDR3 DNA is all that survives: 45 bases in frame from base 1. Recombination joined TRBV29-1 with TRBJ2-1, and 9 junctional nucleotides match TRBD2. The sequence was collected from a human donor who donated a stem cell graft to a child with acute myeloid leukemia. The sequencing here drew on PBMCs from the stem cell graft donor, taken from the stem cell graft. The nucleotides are TGCAGCGTAGACCCTAGCGGGGCGAACTACAATGAGCAGTTCTTC. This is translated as CSVDPSGANYNEQFF.